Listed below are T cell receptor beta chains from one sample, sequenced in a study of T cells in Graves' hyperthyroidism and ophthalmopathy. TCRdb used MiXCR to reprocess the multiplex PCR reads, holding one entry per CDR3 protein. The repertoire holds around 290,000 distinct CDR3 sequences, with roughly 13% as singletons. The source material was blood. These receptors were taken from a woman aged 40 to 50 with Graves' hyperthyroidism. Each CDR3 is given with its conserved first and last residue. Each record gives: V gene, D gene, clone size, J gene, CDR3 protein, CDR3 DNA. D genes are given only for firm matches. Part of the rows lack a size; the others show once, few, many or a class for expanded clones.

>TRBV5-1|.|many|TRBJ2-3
CASSRGPDTQYF
TGCGCCAGCAGCCGCGGTCCGGATACGCAGTATTTT
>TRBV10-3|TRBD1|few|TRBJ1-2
CAIRRTGPSIYGYTF
TGTGCCATCAGGAGGACAGGGCCCTCTATCTATGGCTACACCTTC
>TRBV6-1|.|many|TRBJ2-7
CASSQGWRSYEQYF
TGTGCCAGCAGCCAAGGGTGGAGGTCCTACGAGCAGTACTTC
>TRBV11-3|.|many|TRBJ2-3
CASSPELETDTQYF
TGTGCCAGCAGCCCAGAACTAGAGACAGATACGCAGTATTTT
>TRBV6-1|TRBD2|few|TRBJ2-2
CASRKLAGGTGELFF
TGTGCCAGCAGAAAACTAGCGGGAGGCACCGGGGAGCTGTTTTTT
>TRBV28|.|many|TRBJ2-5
CASRTPRKETQYF
TGTGCCAGCAGGACACCTCGAAAAGAGACCCAGTACTTC
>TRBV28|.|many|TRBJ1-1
CASSFFGGAFF
TGTGCCAGCAGTTTTTTCGGGGGGGCTTTCTTT
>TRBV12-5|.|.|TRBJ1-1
CASALMGGAPEAFF
TGTGCTAGTGCCCTCATGGGGGGGGCGCCTGAAGCTTTCTTT
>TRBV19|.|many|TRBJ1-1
CASSIAPRVNTEAFF
TGTGCCAGTAGTATCGCCCCCAGAGTGAACACTGAAGCTTTCTTT
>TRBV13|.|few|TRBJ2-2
CASSLEIRPSGELFF
TGTGCCAGCAGCTTAGAGATCAGGCCGTCCGGGGAGCTGTTTTTT
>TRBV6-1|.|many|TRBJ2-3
CASRDLDQVHDTQYF
TGTGCCAGCAGGGACCTAGACCAGGTCCACGATACGCAGTATTTT
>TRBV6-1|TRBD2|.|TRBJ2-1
CASSEFAGRALNEQFF
TGTGCCAGCAGTGAATTTGCGGGGAGGGCCCTCAATGAGCAGTTCTTC
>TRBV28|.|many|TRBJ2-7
CASSTPTKGYEQYF
TGTGCCAGCAGTACACCCACGAAGGGCTACGAGCAGTACTTC
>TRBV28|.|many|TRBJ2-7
CASEVMGEAEQYF
TGTGCCAGCGAAGTTATGGGAGAGGCTGAGCAGTACTTC
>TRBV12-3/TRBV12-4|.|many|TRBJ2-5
CASTSYGFETQYF
TGTGCCAGCACCTCATATGGTTTTGAGACCCAGTACTTC
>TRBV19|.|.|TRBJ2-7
CASNGTGTPSSYEQYF
TGTGCCAGTAATGGTACCGGGACACCGAGCTCCTACGAGCAGTACTTC
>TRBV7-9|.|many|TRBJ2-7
CASTGPPSHEQYF
TGTGCCAGCACAGGACCCCCCTCCCACGAGCAGTACTTC
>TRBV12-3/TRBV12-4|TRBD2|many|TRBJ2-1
CASSFGLAANEQFF
TGTGCCAGCAGTTTCGGACTAGCAGCAAATGAGCAGTTCTTC
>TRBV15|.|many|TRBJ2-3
CAFGGTDTQYF
TGTGCCTTCGGGGGCACAGATACGCAGTATTTT
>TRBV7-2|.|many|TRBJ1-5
CASSFDSNQPQHF
TGTGCCAGCAGCTTCGATAGCAATCAGCCCCAGCATTTT
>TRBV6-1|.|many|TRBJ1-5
CASSRVQLSNQPQHF
TGTGCCAGCAGCAGGGTTCAACTTAGCAATCAGCCCCAGCATTTT
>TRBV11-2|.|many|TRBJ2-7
CASSSGLGYEQYF
TGTGCCAGCAGCTCGGGACTCGGCTACGAGCAGTACTTC
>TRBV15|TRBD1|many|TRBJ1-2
CATSSDRGQYYGYTF
TGTGCCACCAGTAGCGACAGGGGGCAGTACTATGGCTACACCTTC
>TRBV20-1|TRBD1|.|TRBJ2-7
CSASSDRGRGTYEQYF
TGCAGTGCCAGCTCAGACAGGGGGCGAGGTACCTACGAGCAGTACTTC
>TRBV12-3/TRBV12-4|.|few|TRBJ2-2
CASSRGVNTGELFF
TGTGCCAGCTCAAGGGGGGTGAACACCGGGGAGCTGTTTTTT
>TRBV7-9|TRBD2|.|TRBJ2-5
CASSQSSSGRAAETQYF
TGTGCCAGCAGCCAAAGCTCTAGCGGGAGGGCCGCAGAGACCCAGTACTTC
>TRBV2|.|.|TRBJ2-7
CASFGKLARYEQYF
TGTGCCTCCTTCGGGAAACTAGCCCGATACGAGCAGTACTTC
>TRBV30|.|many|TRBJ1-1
CAWTHVGAWRTEAFF
TGTGCCTGGACCCATGTAGGGGCCTGGAGGACTGAAGCTTTCTTT
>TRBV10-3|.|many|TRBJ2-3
CAISESTSTDTQYF
TGTGCCATCAGTGAGTCGACTAGCACAGATACGCAGTATTTT
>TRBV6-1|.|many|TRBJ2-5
CASSLDRYQETQYF
TGTGCCAGCAGTCTCGACAGGTACCAAGAGACCCAGTACTTC
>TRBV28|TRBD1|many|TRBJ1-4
CASKDRGATNEKLFF
TGTGCCAGCAAGGACAGGGGAGCAACTAATGAAAAACTGTTTTTT
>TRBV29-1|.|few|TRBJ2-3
CSVASGTDTQYF
TGCAGCGTTGCATCCGGCACAGATACGCAGTATTTT
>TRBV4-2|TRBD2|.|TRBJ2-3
CASSQGTSSDTQYF
TGTGCCAGCAGCCAGGGGACTAGTTCAGATACGCAGTATTTT
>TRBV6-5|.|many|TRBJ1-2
CASSYGGGSYTF
TGTGCCAGCAGTTACGGGGGCGGGAGCTACACCTTC
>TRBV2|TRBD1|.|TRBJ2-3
CASSGTGGRTDTQYF
TGTGCCAGCAGTGGGACAGGGGGCCGCACAGATACGCAGTATTTT
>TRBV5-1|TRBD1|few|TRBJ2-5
CASSMGQGAYSGTQYF
TGCGCCAGCAGCATGGGACAGGGGGCTTACTCAGGGACCCAGTACTTC
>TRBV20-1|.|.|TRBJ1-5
CSVLVGSNNQPQHF
TGCAGTGTTTTGGTGGGGAGTAACAATCAGCCCCAGCATTTT
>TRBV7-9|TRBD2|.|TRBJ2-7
CASSGWVDLAGTNSYEQYF
TGTGCCAGCAGCGGGTGGGTGGATCTAGCGGGAACCAACTCCTACGAGCAGTACTTC
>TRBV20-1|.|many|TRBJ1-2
CSFPVVYGYTF
TGCAGTTTCCCCGTGGTCTATGGCTACACCTTC
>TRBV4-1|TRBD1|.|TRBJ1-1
CASSRQSQGSNTEAFF
TGCGCCAGCAGCCGCCAATCACAGGGGAGTAACACTGAAGCTTTCTTT
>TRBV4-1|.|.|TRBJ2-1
CASSQFPGTYNEQFF
TGCGCCAGCAGCCAATTCCCGGGTACCTACAATGAGCAGTTCTTC
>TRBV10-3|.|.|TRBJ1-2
CAISNEEDYGYTF
TGTGCCATCAGTAATGAGGAAGACTATGGCTACACCTTC
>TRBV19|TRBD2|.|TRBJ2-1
CASSKSGSGYNEQFF
TGTGCCAGTAGTAAGAGCGGGAGTGGGTACAATGAGCAGTTCTTC
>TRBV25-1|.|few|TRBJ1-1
CASSESADTEAFF
TGTGCCAGCAGTGAATCCGCAGACACTGAAGCTTTCTTT
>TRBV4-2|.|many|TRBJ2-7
CASSLDRIAYEQYF
TGTGCCAGCAGCCTCGATCGGATAGCCTACGAGCAGTACTTC
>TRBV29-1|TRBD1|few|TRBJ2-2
CSVKGTRDRFGELFF
TGCAGCGTTAAAGGGACCCGGGACAGGTTCGGAGAGCTGTTTTTT
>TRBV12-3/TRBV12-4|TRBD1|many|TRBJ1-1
CASSVATGASTEAFF
TGTGCCAGCAGTGTGGCCACAGGGGCGAGCACTGAAGCTTTCTTT
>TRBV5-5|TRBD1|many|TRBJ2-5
CASHGTGGLETQYF
TGTGCCAGCCACGGGACAGGGGGCTTGGAGACCCAGTACTTC
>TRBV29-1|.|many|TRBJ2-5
CSVGGETQYF
TGCAGCGTTGGTGGGGAGACCCAGTACTTC